The table lists the clone carrying this T cell receptor (beta chain) with many counts. CDR1 SGHVS and CDR2 FQNEAQ come from the germline V gene. The CDR3 is made up of 14 amino acids. The V end lost 4 bases, the J end lost 3 bases, and 11 bases lay between the germline ends. These data belong to a study of tumor-infiltrating lymphocytes in primary liver carcinoma. Study-wide background: Ages ranged from 30 to 69, with HCC or mixed HCC-cholangiocarcinoma.

The roughly 17-32 mg bulk tissue piece was not sorted before simultaneous RNA and DNA extraction. Production of TCR beta cDNA used 500 ng total RNA together with a constant-region primer. Amplification in three nested multiplex PCR rounds with slightly modified ARM-PCR gave rise to TCR beta libraries. Researchers ran the first two PCR rounds for approximately 9 cycles each with TRBV1-TRBV30 forward primers and a C-beta reverse primer. TCRdb re-derived calls from the multiplex PCR reads in MiXCR, one entry per CDR3 protein. The repertoire holds under 200,000 distinct CDR3 sequences, with about 85% as singletons.

The rearrangement links TRBV7-8 to TRBJ2-3, with D uncertain. This TCR came from a middle-aged man with primary liver carcinoma and hepatitis B virus infection. Material: tumor tissue from primary liver carcinoma. CDR3 DNA: TGTGCCAGCAGCTCCTTGATCCAAACAGATACGCAGTATTTT. Its translation: CASSSLIQTDTQYF.